A selection of T cell receptor beta chains follows, all from one sample in a study of cytotoxic CD8 clonotypes in ibrutinib-treated CLL. Clones were sequenced by immunoSEQ multiplex PCR, and TCRdb holds only the in-frame ones, with some missing. This table holds over 200,000 clones, roughly three quarters found once. This specimen consisted of PBMCs, obtained after 12 months of ibrutinib treatment. All receptors derive from a human donor with chronic lymphocytic leukemia. The CDR3 runs from the conserved cysteine through the conserved F or W. The order of the fields is J gene, clone size, V gene, D gene, CDR3 protein, CDR3 DNA. D genes are given only for firm matches. Some rows mark clone size as missing; the rest say once, few, many or name a class of expanded clone.

j_gene: TRBJ2-3
abundance: once
v_gene: TRBV5-1
d_gene: TRBD1
CDR3aa: CASSLQGYDADTQYF
CDR3nt: TGCGCCAGCAGCTTACAGGGGTATGACGCAGATACGCAGTATTTT

j_gene: TRBJ1-2
abundance: .
v_gene: TRBV11-2
d_gene: .
CDR3aa: CASSLGAYGYTF
CDR3nt: TGTGCCAGCAGCTTAGGGGCCTATGGCTACACCTTC

j_gene: TRBJ1-3
abundance: .
v_gene: TRBV6-1
d_gene: .
CDR3aa: CASSEPGRGNTIYF
CDR3nt: TGTGCCAGCAGTGAGCCGGGGCGCGGAAACACCATATATTTT

j_gene: TRBJ1-2
abundance: .
v_gene: TRBV5-4
d_gene: TRBD1
CDR3aa: CASSFGDRDYGYTF
CDR3nt: TGTGCCAGCAGCTTTGGTGACAGGGACTATGGCTACACCTTC

j_gene: TRBJ2-3
abundance: .
v_gene: TRBV4-2
d_gene: .
CDR3aa: CASSQRGPRVAALTDTQYF
CDR3nt: TGTGCCAGCAGCCAAAGGGGTCCTAGGGTAGCCGCACTAACAGATACGCAGTATTTT

j_gene: TRBJ2-7
abundance: .
v_gene: TRBV7-8
d_gene: .
CDR3aa: CASSPTTASFYEQYF
CDR3nt: TGTGCCAGCAGCCCCACGACAGCGAGCTTCTACGAGCAGTACTTC

j_gene: TRBJ2-3
abundance: .
v_gene: TRBV19
d_gene: .
CDR3aa: CASMGPPYYTQYF
CDR3nt: TGTGCCAGTATGGGACCCCCCTACTATACGCAGTATTTT

j_gene: TRBJ1-1
abundance: many
v_gene: TRBV29-1
d_gene: .
CDR3aa: CSVDRLNTEAFF
CDR3nt: TGCAGCGTTGACAGACTGAACACTGAAGCTTTCTTT

j_gene: TRBJ2-7
abundance: .
v_gene: TRBV4-1
d_gene: TRBD1
CDR3aa: CASSPGQGLDEQYF
CDR3nt: TGCGCCAGCAGCCCAGGACAGGGGTTGGACGAGCAGTACTTC

j_gene: TRBJ2-5
abundance: .
v_gene: TRBV7-9
d_gene: .
CDR3aa: CASSPSGQQETQYF
CDR3nt: TGTGCCAGCAGCCCCAGCGGACAGCAAGAGACCCAGTACTTC

j_gene: TRBJ2-1
abundance: .
v_gene: TRBV7-6
d_gene: .
CDR3aa: CASSPLGGEGEQFF
CDR3nt: TGTGCCAGCAGCCCCCTAGGGGGAGAGGGCGAGCAGTTCTTC

j_gene: TRBJ1-2
abundance: .
v_gene: TRBV10-1
d_gene: .
CDR3aa: CASSESTGGRDGYTF
CDR3nt: TGCGCCAGCAGTGAGTCGACTGGGGGTCGCGATGGCTACACCTTC

j_gene: TRBJ2-3
abundance: .
v_gene: TRBV11-2
d_gene: .
CDR3aa: CASSVRRGARTDTQYF
CDR3nt: TGTGCCAGCAGCGTACGCCGTGGGGCCCGAACAGATACGCAGTATTTT

j_gene: TRBJ2-7
abundance: .
v_gene: TRBV23-1
d_gene: TRBD1
CDR3aa: CASSSLQGEGYEQYF
CDR3nt: TGCGCCAGCAGCTCATTACAGGGGGAAGGATACGAGCAGTACTTC

j_gene: TRBJ1-1
abundance: .
v_gene: TRBV28
d_gene: TRBD1
CDR3aa: CASRGHGQGLNTEAFF
CDR3nt: TGTGCCAGCAGGGGCCACGGACAGGGTTTGAACACTGAAGCTTTCTTT

j_gene: TRBJ1-5
abundance: .
v_gene: TRBV2
d_gene: .
CDR3aa: CASSTLGVGNQPQHF
CDR3nt: TGTGCCAGCAGCACACTTGGGGTTGGCAATCAGCCCCAGCATTTT

j_gene: TRBJ2-2
abundance: .
v_gene: TRBV7-6
d_gene: .
CDR3aa: CASSRQVRTGELFF
CDR3nt: TGTGCCAGCAGTCGACAGGTTAGGACCGGGGAGCTGTTTTTT

j_gene: TRBJ2-7
abundance: .
v_gene: TRBV5-1
d_gene: TRBD1
CDR3aa: CASSLVQGAHEQYF
CDR3nt: TGCGCCAGCAGCTTGGTGCAGGGGGCCCACGAGCAGTACTTC

j_gene: TRBJ1-2
abundance: .
v_gene: TRBV19
d_gene: .
CDR3aa: CASSISRQSNYGYTF
CDR3nt: TGTGCCAGTAGTATTAGCCGACAGTCGAACTATGGCTACACCTTC

j_gene: TRBJ2-2
abundance: .
v_gene: TRBV6-5
d_gene: .
CDR3aa: CASSYSTGDTGELFF
CDR3nt: TGTGCCAGCAGTTACTCAACGGGGGACACCGGGGAGCTGTTTTTT

j_gene: TRBJ2-7
abundance: .
v_gene: TRBV4-1
d_gene: .
CDR3aa: CASSQELRLVSYEQYF
CDR3nt: TGCGCCAGCAGCCAAGAGCTTAGACTAGTCTCCTACGAGCAGTACTTC

j_gene: TRBJ1-1
abundance: .
v_gene: TRBV7-9
d_gene: TRBD1
CDR3aa: CASSSGQGSEAFF
CDR3nt: TGTGCCAGCAGCTCGGGACAGGGGTCTGAAGCTTTCTTT

j_gene: TRBJ2-1
abundance: .
v_gene: TRBV11-2
d_gene: TRBD2
CDR3aa: CASSAHISGGVGNEQFF
CDR3nt: TGTGCCAGCAGCGCACATATTAGTGGGGGGGTTGGGAATGAGCAGTTCTTC

j_gene: TRBJ2-1
abundance: .
v_gene: TRBV7-9
d_gene: .
CDR3aa: CASSLVGHTNEQFF
CDR3nt: TGTGCCAGCAGCTTAGTGGGACACACAAATGAGCAGTTCTTC

j_gene: TRBJ2-1
abundance: .
v_gene: TRBV2
d_gene: .
CDR3aa: CASSDWGAYNEQFF
CDR3nt: TGTGCCAGCAGTGATTGGGGAGCTTACAATGAGCAGTTCTTC

j_gene: TRBJ1-1
abundance: .
v_gene: TRBV11-2
d_gene: .
CDR3aa: CASSASTEAFF
CDR3nt: TGTGCCAGCAGCGCCTCTACTGAAGCTTTCTTT

j_gene: TRBJ2-2
abundance: .
v_gene: TRBV7-6
d_gene: TRBD2
CDR3aa: CASSHYSGRGGELFF
CDR3nt: TGTGCCAGCAGCCACTATAGCGGGAGGGGCGGGGAGCTGTTTTTT

j_gene: TRBJ1-4
abundance: few
v_gene: TRBV6-5
d_gene: TRBD1
CDR3aa: CASRLQGGNEKLFF
CDR3nt: TGTGCCAGCCGATTACAGGGGGGTAATGAAAAACTGTTTTTT

j_gene: TRBJ1-1
abundance: .
v_gene: TRBV10-3
d_gene: .
CDR3aa: CAISEPQAGANTEAFF
CDR3nt: TGTGCCATCAGTGAGCCACAGGCCGGGGCGAACACTGAAGCTTTCTTT

j_gene: TRBJ2-1
abundance: .
v_gene: TRBV10-3
d_gene: TRBD1
CDR3aa: CAISRQGVDGSSYNEQFF
CDR3nt: TGTGCCATCAGCAGACAGGGTGTCGACGGCTCCTCCTACAATGAGCAGTTCTTC

j_gene: TRBJ2-3
abundance: .
v_gene: TRBV30
d_gene: TRBD2
CDR3aa: CAWQLTSGVGDTQYF
CDR3nt: TGTGCCTGGCAACTTACTAGCGGGGTGGGAGATACGCAGTATTTT

j_gene: TRBJ1-1
abundance: .
v_gene: TRBV29-1
d_gene: .
CDR3aa: CSVEQFPLNTEAFF
CDR3nt: TGCAGCGTTGAGCAGTTTCCCCTGAACACTGAAGCTTTCTTT

j_gene: TRBJ1-1
abundance: few
v_gene: TRBV28
d_gene: .
CDR3aa: CASREGSTEAFF
CDR3nt: TGTGCCAGCCGGGAGGGGAGCACTGAAGCTTTCTTT